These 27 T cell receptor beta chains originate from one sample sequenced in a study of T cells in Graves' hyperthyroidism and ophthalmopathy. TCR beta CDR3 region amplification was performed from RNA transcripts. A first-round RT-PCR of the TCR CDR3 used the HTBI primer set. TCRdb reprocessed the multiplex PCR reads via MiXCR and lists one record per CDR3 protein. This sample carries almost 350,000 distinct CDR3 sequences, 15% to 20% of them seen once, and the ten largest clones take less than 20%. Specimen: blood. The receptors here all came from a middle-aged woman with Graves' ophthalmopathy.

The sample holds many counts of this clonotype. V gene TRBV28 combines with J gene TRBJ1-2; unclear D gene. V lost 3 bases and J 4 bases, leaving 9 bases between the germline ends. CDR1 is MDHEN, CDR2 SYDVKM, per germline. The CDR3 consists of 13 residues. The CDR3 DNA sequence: TGTGCCAGCAGTTTGGTACGGAGCTATGGCTACACCTTC. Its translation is CASSLVRSYGYTF.

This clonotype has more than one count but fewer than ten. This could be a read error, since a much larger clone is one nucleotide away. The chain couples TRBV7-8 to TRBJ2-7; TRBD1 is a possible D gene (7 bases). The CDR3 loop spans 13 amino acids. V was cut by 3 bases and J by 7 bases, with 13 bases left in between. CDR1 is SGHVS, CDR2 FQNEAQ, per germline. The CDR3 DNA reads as TGTGCCAGCAGCTTCGGACAGGAGGGAGAGCAGTACTTC. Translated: CASSFGQEGEQYF.

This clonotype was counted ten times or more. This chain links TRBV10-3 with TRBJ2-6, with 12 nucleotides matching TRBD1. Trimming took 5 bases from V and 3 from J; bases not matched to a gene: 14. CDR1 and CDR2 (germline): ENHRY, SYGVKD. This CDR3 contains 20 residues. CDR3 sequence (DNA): TGTGCCATCAGTACCATGCATCCGGGACAGGGGGCGAGTGGGGCCAACGTCCTGACTTTC. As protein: CAISTMHPGQGASGANVLTF.

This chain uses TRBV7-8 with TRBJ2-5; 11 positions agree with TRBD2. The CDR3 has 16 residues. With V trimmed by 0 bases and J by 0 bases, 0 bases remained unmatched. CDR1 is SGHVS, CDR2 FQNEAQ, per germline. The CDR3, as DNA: TGTGCCAGCAGCTTAGCGACTAGCGGGGACCAAGAGACCCAGTACTTC. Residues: CASSLATSGDQETQYF. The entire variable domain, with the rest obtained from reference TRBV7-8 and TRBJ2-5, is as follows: GAGVSQSPRYKVAKRGQDVALRCDPISGHVSLFWYQQALGQGPEFLTYFQNEAQLDKSGLPSDRFFAERPEGSVSTLKIQRTQQEDSAVYLCASSLATSGDQETQYFGPGTRLLVL.

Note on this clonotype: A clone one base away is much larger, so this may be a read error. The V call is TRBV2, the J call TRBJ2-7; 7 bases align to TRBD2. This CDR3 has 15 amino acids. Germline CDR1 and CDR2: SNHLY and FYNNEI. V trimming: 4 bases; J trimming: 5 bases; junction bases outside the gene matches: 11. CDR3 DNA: TGTGCCAGCAGTGGGGAGGTGATGGGAGGGCACGAGCAGTACTTC. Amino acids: CASSGEVMGGHEQYF.

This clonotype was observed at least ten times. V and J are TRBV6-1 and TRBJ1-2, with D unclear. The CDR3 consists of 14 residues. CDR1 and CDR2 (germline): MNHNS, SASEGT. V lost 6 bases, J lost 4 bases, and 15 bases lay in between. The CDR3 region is CASSRTGLIYGYTF. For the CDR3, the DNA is TGTGCCAGCAGCAGAACCGGCCTTATCTATGGCTACACCTTC.

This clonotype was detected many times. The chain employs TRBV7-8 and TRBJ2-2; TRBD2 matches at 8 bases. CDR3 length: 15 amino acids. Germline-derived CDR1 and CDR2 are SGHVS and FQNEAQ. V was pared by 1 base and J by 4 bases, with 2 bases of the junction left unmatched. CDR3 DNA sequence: TGTGCCAGCAGCTTAGACCGGGAGGGCACCGGGGAGCTGTTTTTT. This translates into CASSLDREGTGELFF.

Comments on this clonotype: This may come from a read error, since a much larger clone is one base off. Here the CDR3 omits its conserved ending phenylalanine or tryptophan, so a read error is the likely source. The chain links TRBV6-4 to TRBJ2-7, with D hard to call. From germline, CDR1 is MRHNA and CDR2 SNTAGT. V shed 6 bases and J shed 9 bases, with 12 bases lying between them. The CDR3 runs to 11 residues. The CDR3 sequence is CASSKSLWQYS. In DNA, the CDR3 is TGTGCCAGCAGCAAAAGCTTGTGGCAGTACTCC.

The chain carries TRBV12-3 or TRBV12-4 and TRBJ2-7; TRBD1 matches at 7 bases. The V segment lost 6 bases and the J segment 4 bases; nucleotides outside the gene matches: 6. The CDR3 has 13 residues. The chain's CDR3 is CASRAGGDYEQYF. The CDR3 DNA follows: TGTGCCAGCAGAGCAGGGGGTGATTACGAGCAGTACTTC.

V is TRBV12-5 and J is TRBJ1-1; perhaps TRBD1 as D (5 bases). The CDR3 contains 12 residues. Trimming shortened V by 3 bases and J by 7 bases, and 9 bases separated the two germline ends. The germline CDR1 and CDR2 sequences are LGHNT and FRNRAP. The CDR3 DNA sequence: TGTGCTAGTGGTTTAAAGAGGGGTGAAGCTTTCTTT. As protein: CASGLKRGEAFF.

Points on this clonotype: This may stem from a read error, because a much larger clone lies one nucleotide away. CDR3 DNA sequence: TGTGCCTGGAGTGATTTTGGCGCAGGGGTCTTTATAGCTGAAGCTTTCTTT. It specifies CAWSDFGAGVFIAEAFF. The chain carries TRBV30 and TRBJ1-1; a possible D gene is TRBD1 (6 bases). V lost 1 base, J lost 6 bases, and 24 bases lay in between. The CDR3 sequence is 17 residues long. Germline-derived CDR1 and CDR2 are GTSNPN and SVGIG (reference sequence). Supplemented by reference TRBV30 and TRBJ1-1, the full variable domain reads SQTIHQWPATLVQPVGSPLSLECTVEGTSNPNLYWYRQAAGRGLQLLFYSVGIGQISSEVPQNLSASRPQDRQFILSSKKLLLSDSGFYLCAWSDFGAGVFIAEAFFGQGTRLTVV.

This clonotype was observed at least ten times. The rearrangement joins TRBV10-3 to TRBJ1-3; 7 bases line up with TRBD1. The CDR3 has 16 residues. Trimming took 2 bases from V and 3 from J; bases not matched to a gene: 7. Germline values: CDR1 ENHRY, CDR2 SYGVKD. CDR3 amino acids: CAISEPKTGYGNTIYF. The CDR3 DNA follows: TGTGCCATCAGTGAGCCGAAGACAGGGTATGGAAACACCATATATTTT.

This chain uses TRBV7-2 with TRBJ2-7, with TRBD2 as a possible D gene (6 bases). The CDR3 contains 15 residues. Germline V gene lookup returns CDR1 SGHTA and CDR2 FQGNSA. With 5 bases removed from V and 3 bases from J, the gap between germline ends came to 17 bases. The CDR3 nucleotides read TGTGCCAGCAGCCCTCAGCTCCCCGGGAGCTACGAGCAGTACTTC. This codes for CASSPQLPGSYEQYF.

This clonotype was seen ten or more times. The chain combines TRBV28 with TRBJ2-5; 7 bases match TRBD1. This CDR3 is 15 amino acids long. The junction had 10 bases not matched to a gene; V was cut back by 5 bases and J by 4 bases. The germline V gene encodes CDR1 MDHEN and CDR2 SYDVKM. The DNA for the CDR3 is TGTGCCAGCAGTCGGGACAGCGCTCAGGGAGAGACCCAGTACTTC. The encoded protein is CASSRDSAQGETQYF.

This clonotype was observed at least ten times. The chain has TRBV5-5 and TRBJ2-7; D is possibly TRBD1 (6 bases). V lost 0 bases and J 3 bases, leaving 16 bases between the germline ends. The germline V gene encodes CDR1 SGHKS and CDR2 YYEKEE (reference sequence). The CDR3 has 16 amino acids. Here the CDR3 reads CASSLGAKDSLYEQYF. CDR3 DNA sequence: TGTGCCAGCAGCTTGGGAGCCAAGGACAGCCTCTACGAGCAGTACTTC.

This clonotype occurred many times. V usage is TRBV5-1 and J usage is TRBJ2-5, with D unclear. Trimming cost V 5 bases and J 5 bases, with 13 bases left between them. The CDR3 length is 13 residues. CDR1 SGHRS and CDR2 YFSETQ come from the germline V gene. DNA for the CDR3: TGCGCCAGCAGTCGTTCTATACAGGAGACCCAGTACTTC. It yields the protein CASSRSIQETQYF.

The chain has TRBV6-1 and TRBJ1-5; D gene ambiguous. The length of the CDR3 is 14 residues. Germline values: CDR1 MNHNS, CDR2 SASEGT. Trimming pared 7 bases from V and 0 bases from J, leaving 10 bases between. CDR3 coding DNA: TGTGCCAGCAACACACACAATAGCAATCAGCCCCAGCATTTT. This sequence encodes CASNTHNSNQPQHF.

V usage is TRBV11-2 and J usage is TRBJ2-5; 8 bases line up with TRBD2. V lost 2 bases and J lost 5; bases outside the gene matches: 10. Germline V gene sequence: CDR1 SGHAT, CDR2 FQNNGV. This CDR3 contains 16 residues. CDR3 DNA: TGTGCCAGCAGCTTATTTGTCGGGGGGGCCGGTGAGACCCAGTACTTC. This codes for CASSLFVGGAGETQYF.

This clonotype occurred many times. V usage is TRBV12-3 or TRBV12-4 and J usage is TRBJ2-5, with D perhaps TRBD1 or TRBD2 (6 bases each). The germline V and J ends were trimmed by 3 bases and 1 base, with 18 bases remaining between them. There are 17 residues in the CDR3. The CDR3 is CASSFRIGRGAQETQYF. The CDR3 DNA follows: TGTGCCAGCAGTTTTCGGATCGGAAGGGGGGCCCAAGAGACCCAGTACTTC.

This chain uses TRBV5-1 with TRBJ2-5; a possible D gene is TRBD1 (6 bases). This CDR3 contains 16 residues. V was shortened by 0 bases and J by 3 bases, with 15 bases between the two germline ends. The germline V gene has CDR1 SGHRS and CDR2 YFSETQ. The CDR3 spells CASSLGGLVGEETQYF. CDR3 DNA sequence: TGCGCCAGCAGCTTGGGGGGGCTAGTGGGAGAAGAGACCCAGTACTTC.

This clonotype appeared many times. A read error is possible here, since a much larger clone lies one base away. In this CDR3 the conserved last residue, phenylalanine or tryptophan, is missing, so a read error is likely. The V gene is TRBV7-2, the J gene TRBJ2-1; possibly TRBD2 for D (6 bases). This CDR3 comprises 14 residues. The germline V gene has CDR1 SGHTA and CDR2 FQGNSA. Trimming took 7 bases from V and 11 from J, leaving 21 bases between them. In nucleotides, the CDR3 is TGTGCCAGCACCGGTCTAGCGCGCCCGTCGCAGCAGTTCCTC. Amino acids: CASTGLARPSQQFL.

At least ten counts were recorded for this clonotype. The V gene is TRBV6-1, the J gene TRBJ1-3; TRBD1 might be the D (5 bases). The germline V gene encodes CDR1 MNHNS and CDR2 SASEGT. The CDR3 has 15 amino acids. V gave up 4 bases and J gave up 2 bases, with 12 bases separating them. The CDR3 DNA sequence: TGTGCCAGCAGTGGTTCAGGGACCGCTGGAAACACCATATATTTT. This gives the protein CASSGSGTAGNTIYF.

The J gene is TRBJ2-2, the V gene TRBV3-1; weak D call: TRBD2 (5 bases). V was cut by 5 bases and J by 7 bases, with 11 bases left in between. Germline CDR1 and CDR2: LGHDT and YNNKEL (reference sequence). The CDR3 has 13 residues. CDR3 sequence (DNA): TGTGCCAGCAGCAACTACGCGGGCGGGGAGCTGTTTTTT. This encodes CASSNYAGGELFF.

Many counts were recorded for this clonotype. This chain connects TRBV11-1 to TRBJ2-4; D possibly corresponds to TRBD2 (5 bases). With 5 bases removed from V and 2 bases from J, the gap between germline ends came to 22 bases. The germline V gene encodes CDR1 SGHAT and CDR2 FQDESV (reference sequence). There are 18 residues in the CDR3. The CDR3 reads CASSQLPRSPGTKNIQYF. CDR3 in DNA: TGTGCCAGCAGCCAACTGCCCCGGAGTCCGGGGACCAAAAACATTCAGTACTTC.

CDR3 loop: CASRPAGGNQPQHF. CDR3 DNA sequence: TGTGCCAGTCGGCCGGCCGGGGGCAATCAGCCCCAGCATTTT. This chain joins TRBV6-1 and TRBJ1-5; no reliable D call. The germline CDR1 and CDR2 sequences are MNHNS and SASEGT. The CDR3 is made up of 14 amino acids. Trimming removed 9 bases from V and 2 bases from J, with 14 bases in between.

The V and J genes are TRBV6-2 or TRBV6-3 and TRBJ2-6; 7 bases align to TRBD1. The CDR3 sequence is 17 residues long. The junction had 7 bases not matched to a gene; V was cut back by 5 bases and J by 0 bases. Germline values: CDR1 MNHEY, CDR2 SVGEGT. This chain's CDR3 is CASSRQGAGSGANVLTF. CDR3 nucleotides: TGTGCCAGCAGTCGACAGGGAGCCGGCTCTGGGGCCAACGTCCTGACTTTC.

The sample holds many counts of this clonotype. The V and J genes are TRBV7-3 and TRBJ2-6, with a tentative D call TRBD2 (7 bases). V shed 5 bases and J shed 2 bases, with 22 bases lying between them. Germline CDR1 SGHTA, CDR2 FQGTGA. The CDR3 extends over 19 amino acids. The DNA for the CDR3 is TGTGCCAGCAGCACAATGCCTATTCGGGGGGCGACTGGGGCCAACGTCCTGACTTTC. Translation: CASSTMPIRGATGANVLTF.